The 26 T cell receptor beta chains listed next were all sequenced from one sample in a study of cytomegalovirus exposure and HLA in healthy donors. Clones were read by immunoSEQ multiplex PCR, and TCRdb kept only the in-frame ones, dropping some. The sample holds some 220,000 clones, 90% to 95% seen once. The sequencing sample was made of PBMCs. Receptors originate from a woman aged 18-30 years in good health and CMV-seronegative.

The chain couples TRBV15 to TRBJ1-1; D is unresolved. CDR1 is LNHNV, CDR2 YYDKDF, per germline (reference sequence). V shed 7 bases and J shed 7 bases, with 10 bases lying between them. The length of the CDR3 is 11 residues. CDR3 amino acids: CATKGLFEAFF. Written as DNA, the CDR3 is TGTGCCACCAAAGGACTCTTTGAAGCTTTCTTT. The variable domain in full, completed from reference TRBV15 and TRBJ1-1, reads DAMVIQNPRYQVTQFGKPVTLSCSQTLNHNVMYWYQQKSSQAPKLLFHYYDKDFNNEADTPDNFQSRRPNTSFCFLDIRSPGLGDTAMYLCATKGLFEAFFGQGTRLTVV.

The chain employs TRBV30 and TRBJ2-7; a possible D gene is TRBD2 (6 bases). Trimming took off 4 bases at V and 5 bases at J, with 15 bases between the two ends. CDR3 length: 13 residues. From germline, CDR1 is GTSNPN and CDR2 SVGIG (reference sequence). The CDR3 nucleotides read TGTGCCTGGACGGAGGGTTTAGGCCACGAGCAGTACTTC. This translates into CAWTEGLGHEQYF.

The V and J genes are TRBV27 and TRBJ1-1; D gene uncertain. The CDR3 sequence is 13 residues long. V was clipped by 5 bases and J by 2 bases, with 9 bases between them. From germline, CDR1 is MNHEY and CDR2 SMNVEV (reference sequence). The CDR3 loop is CASSPMGNTEAFF. In DNA, the CDR3 is TGTGCCAGCAGTCCCATGGGCAACACTGAAGCTTTCTTT.

The chain is built from TRBV5-1 and TRBJ1-2; TRBD1 matches at 7 bases. The CDR3 runs 16 residues. Germline V lookup: CDR1 SGHRS, CDR2 YFSETQ. J was trimmed by 0 bases and V by 0 bases; bases with no gene match: 5. CDR3 residues: CASSLGRQGPNYGYTF. CDR3 coding DNA: TGCGCCAGCAGCTTGGGTCGACAGGGTCCTAACTATGGCTACACCTTC.

The chain links TRBV4-1 to TRBJ2-2, with TRBD2 as a possible D gene (7 bases). The CDR3 sequence is 14 residues long. V was cut by 1 base and J by 7 bases, with 10 bases left in between. Germline CDR1 reads MGHRA; CDR2 reads YSYEKL. The CDR3: CASSQGGGVGELFF. CDR3 coding DNA: TGCGCCAGCAGCCAAGGGGGGGGCGTCGGGGAGCTGTTTTTT.

V gene TRBV5-1 combines with J gene TRBJ1-3; D is uncertain. With 0 bases removed from V and 0 bases from J, the gap between germline ends came to 10 bases. Germline V gives CDR1 SGHRS, CDR2 YFSETQ. There are 16 residues in the CDR3. CDR3 bases: TGCGCCAGCAGCTTGGGGCCGGGGAACTCTGGAAACACCATATATTTT. It specifies CASSLGPGNSGNTIYF.

This sequence joins TRBV28 and TRBJ1-6, with D hard to call. Trimming shortened V by 2 bases and J by 0 bases, and 8 bases separated the two germline ends. Germline CDR1 MDHEN, CDR2 SYDVKM. CDR3 length equals 16 residues. CDR3 sequence: CASSLKWSSYNSPLHF. CDR3 nucleotides: TGTGCCAGCAGTTTAAAGTGGAGCTCCTATAATTCACCCCTCCACTTT. Filled out from reference TRBV28 and TRBJ1-6, the complete variable domain reads DVKVTQSSRYLVKRTGEKVFLECVQDMDHENMFWYRQDPGLGLRLIYFSYDVKMKEKGDIPEGYSVSREKKERFSLILESASTNQTSMYLCASSLKWSSYNSPLHFGNGTRLTVT.

This clone came up a few times. This rearrangement joins TRBV10-3 to TRBJ1-1; a weak D match, TRBD1 (5 bases). Deletions cut 10 bases from V and 2 bases from J, with 14 bases between. Germline-derived CDR1 and CDR2 are ENHRY and SYGVKD. The CDR3 is made up of 13 amino acids. CDR3 coding DNA: TGTGCCACCATTCCGACAGCTAACACTGAAGCTTTCTTT. Residues: CATIPTANTEAFF.

The chain links TRBV29-1 to TRBJ2-1, with D possibly being TRBD1 (6 bases). Trimming took off 0 bases at V and 8 bases at J, with 11 bases between the two ends. CDR3 length equals 13 residues. The V gene's germline CDR1 is SQVTM and CDR2 ANQGSEA. CDR3 sequence reads: CSVEDLQGDEQFF. CDR3 DNA sequence: TGCAGCGTTGAAGATTTACAGGGCGATGAGCAGTTCTTC.

In the case of this clone: This CDR3 is also generated by other DNA sequences in the sample. The chain joins TRBV5-1 to TRBJ2-7, with 13 bases identical to TRBD2. The CDR3 spans 15 residues. The germline CDR1 and CDR2 sequences are SGHRS and YFSETQ. V trimming: 4 bases; J trimming: 2 bases; junction bases outside the gene matches: 3. In DNA form, the CDR3 reads TGCGCCAGCAGCCCCGGGACTAGCGGGACCTACGAGCAGTACTTC. Translating it yields CASSPGTSGTYEQYF.

In this sample, this clone turned up a few times. V gene TRBV7-9 combines with J gene TRBJ1-4, with no clear D. V was clipped by 2 bases and J by 10 bases, with 5 bases between them. The CDR3 contains 11 residues. Germline V gene data show CDR1 as SEHNR and CDR2 as FQNEAQ (reference sequence). CDR3 sequence: CASSLSGKLFF. The CDR3 DNA follows: TGTGCCAGCAGCTTATCGGGAAAACTGTTTTTT.

This clone was picked up one time. The chain couples TRBV28 to TRBJ1-5, with 7 nucleotides matching TRBD1. V shed 6 bases and J 3 bases; nucleotides not matched to a gene: 8. CDR1 is MDHEN and CDR2 is SYDVKM in the germline V gene. This CDR3 has 15 amino acids. The CDR3 region is CASSLGGQYNQPQHF. DNA of the CDR3: TGTGCCAGCAGCCTCGGGGGACAGTACAATCAGCCCCAGCATTTT.

The chain has TRBV5-1 and TRBJ2-7, with TRBD2 as a possible D gene (6 bases). The CDR3 contains 15 residues. Germline V gene lookup returns CDR1 SGHRS and CDR2 YFSETQ. Trimming took off 6 bases at V and 7 bases at J, with 23 bases between the two ends. The CDR3 coding sequence is TGCGCCAGCAAAACCGGGGGATACGGGGCAGGGGAGCAGTACTTC. Its protein is CASKTGGYGAGEQYF.

The J gene is TRBJ2-7, the V gene TRBV28; a possible D gene is TRBD1 (6 bases). The CDR3 covers 13 residues. Germline-derived CDR1 and CDR2 are MDHEN and SYDVKM. Trimming left V 5 bases short and J 2 bases short, with 10 bases between. This chain's CDR3 is CASSNGQPYEQYF. CDR3 nucleotides: TGTGCCAGCAGTAACGGACAGCCCTACGAGCAGTACTTC.

The chain combines TRBV25-1 with TRBJ2-5, with 8 bases identical to TRBD2. The CDR3 is 17 amino acids. From germline, CDR1 is MGHDK and CDR2 SYGVNS. With 6 bases clipped from V and 3 bases from J, the junction kept 15 bases outside the gene matches. The CDR3: CASSDTRRAGVEETQYF. Here the CDR3 DNA reads TGTGCCAGCAGCGACACCCGTAGAGCGGGAGTTGAAGAGACCCAGTACTTC. The whole variable domain, remainder taken from reference TRBV25-1 and TRBJ2-5, is EADIYQTPRYLVIGTGKKITLECSQTMGHDKMYWYQQDPGMELHLIHYSYGVNSTEKGDLSSESTVSRIRTEHFPLTLESARPSHTSQYLCASSDTRRAGVEETQYFGPGTRLLVL.

The CDR3: CASSRFRQGLRETQYF. As DNA, the CDR3 is TGTGCCAGTAGTCGGTTTCGGCAGGGGCTGAGGGAGACCCAGTACTTC. The chain couples TRBV19 to TRBJ2-5, with D possibly TRBD1 on 6 matching bases. The CDR3 is made up of 16 amino acids. The ends were cut back, 5 bases at V and 5 bases at J, with 21 bases in the middle. Germline V CDR1 and CDR2: LNHDA, SQIVND (reference sequence).

This sequence joins TRBV5-1 and TRBJ1-1; D is possibly TRBD1 (6 bases). The CDR3 loop spans 15 amino acids. Germline-derived CDR1 and CDR2 are SGHRS and YFSETQ. Trimming stripped 4 bases from V and 1 base from J, with 14 bases between. As DNA, the CDR3 is TGCGCCAGCAGCCCGGTTACAGGGACGAACACTGAAGCTTTCTTT. Its translation: CASSPVTGTNTEAFF.

This clone showed up just once. The chain joins TRBV11-1 to TRBJ2-7, with TRBD2 matching 11 bases. The length of the CDR3 is 15 residues. Germline-derived CDR1 and CDR2 are SGHAT and FQDESV (reference sequence). V lost 5 bases to trimming and J lost 6 bases; unmatched junction nucleotides: 9. The CDR3 DNA reads TGTGCCAGCAGCACCATAGCGGGAGGGCCGAGCGAGCAGTACTTC. It is translated as CASSTIAGGPSEQYF.

The chain employs TRBV30 and TRBJ2-7; 8 nucleotides agree with TRBD1. The CDR3 covers 14 residues. After removal of 2 bases from V and 5 bases from J, the junction contained 8 bases not matched to a gene. Per germline, CDR1 GTSNPN and CDR2 SVGIG (reference sequence). The CDR3 DNA sequence: TGTGCCTGGAGTAACGGCAGGGGGCTGAACGAGCAGTACTTC. As protein: CAWSNGRGLNEQYF.

This clone showed up just a few times. V gene TRBV19 combines with J gene TRBJ2-7; 8 bases map to TRBD2. Germline lookup yields CDR1 LNHDA and CDR2 SQIVND (reference sequence). The length of the CDR3 is 15 residues. The V and J ends lost 3 bases and 2 bases, in that order; junction bases with no gene match: 6. The CDR3: CASSIRAGGPYEQYF. Written as DNA, the CDR3 is TGTGCCAGTAGTATCAGGGCGGGAGGACCCTACGAGCAGTACTTC.

This rearrangement joins TRBV29-1 to TRBJ2-5; 8 nucleotides match TRBD2. This CDR3 has 14 residues. V gave up 1 base and J gave up 5 bases; unmatched junction bases: 6. Germline CDR1 reads SQVTM; CDR2 reads ANQGSEA. CDR3 amino acids: CSVEAGRAGETQYF. The CDR3 DNA reads TGCAGCGTTGAAGCCGGGAGGGCCGGTGAGACCCAGTACTTC.

This clone showed up just once. The chain's CDR3 is CASSPDRVTDTQYF. DNA of the CDR3: TGTGCCAGCAGTCCCGACAGGGTTACAGATACGCAGTATTTT. The chain links TRBV28 to TRBJ2-3; TRBD1 matches at 7 bases. The CDR3 is 14 residues long. J was trimmed by 3 bases and V by 5 bases; bases with no gene match: 5. CDR1 is MDHEN and CDR2 is SYDVKM in the germline V gene.

The V and J genes are TRBV10-3 and TRBJ1-5; no firm D call. The CDR3 consists of 15 residues. V was clipped by 3 bases and J by 2 bases, with 11 bases between them. Germline values: CDR1 ENHRY, CDR2 SYGVKD. The DNA for the CDR3 is TGTGCCATCAGTGATTGGGGAGGAGGCAATCAGCCCCAGCATTTT. Amino acids: CAISDWGGGNQPQHF.

In this sample, this clone turned up once. V gene TRBV29-1 combines with J gene TRBJ2-1, with 11 bases lining up with TRBD2. The ends lost 5 bases at V and 8 bases at J; junction bases unmatched: 8. Germline values: CDR1 SQVTM, CDR2 ANQGSEA. This CDR3 is built from 14 residues. The CDR3 loop is CSVSTSGSWDEQFF. CDR3 DNA: TGCAGCGTTTCCACTAGCGGGAGCTGGGATGAGCAGTTCTTC.

The chain is built from TRBV7-8 and TRBJ1-1; 8 nucleotides align to TRBD1. The length of the CDR3 is 16 residues. J was trimmed by 0 bases and V by 5 bases; bases with no gene match: 8. The germline gives CDR1 SGHVS, CDR2 FQNEAQ. The CDR3 coding sequence is TGTGCCAGCAGCCCCGGGACAGGCCCAGTGAACACTGAAGCTTTCTTT. Encoded protein: CASSPGTGPVNTEAFF.

The chain is built from TRBV11-2 and TRBJ1-1; TRBD1 matches 10 bases. Germline loops: CDR1 SGHAT, CDR2 FQNNGV. With V trimmed by 1 base and J by 5 bases, 4 bases remained unmatched. The CDR3 runs 15 residues. The CDR3 loop reads CASSLGQGARTEAFF. CDR3 sequence (DNA): TGTGCCAGCAGCTTAGGACAGGGGGCCAGGACTGAAGCTTTCTTT.